One sample yielded the 9 T cell receptor beta chains listed below, sequenced in a study of somatic mutations in cytotoxic T cells in rheumatoid arthritis. This table comes from immunoSEQ multiplex PCR, and its TCRdb copy is limited to in-frame clones, with some not included. The sample lists about 20,000 clones; around 70% were seen once. Sequences were obtained from CD8+ T cells sorted from blood. These receptors were obtained from a man aged 60-69 years in good health.

This CDR3 is CASSIGVGRRTEAFF. In DNA, the CDR3 is TGTGCCAGCAGTATAGGGGTCGGGCGCCGGACTGAAGCTTTCTTT. The chain uses TRBV6-1 and TRBJ1-1; a weak D match, TRBD1 (5 bases). Looked up from germline, CDR1 is MNHNS and CDR2 is SASEGT. The CDR3 is 15 amino acids. Trimming pared 5 bases from V and 5 bases from J, leaving 18 bases between.

The genes are TRBV15 and TRBJ2-1; TRBD1 agrees at 7 bases. Germline V gene data show CDR1 as LNHNV and CDR2 as YYDKDF (reference sequence). The CDR3 is made up of 15 amino acids. The V and J ends lost 5 bases and 9 bases, in that order; junction bases with no gene match: 13. CDR3 sequence reads: CATSLSATGIGEQFF. CDR3 nucleotides: TGTGCCACCAGCCTCTCAGCGACAGGGATCGGTGAGCAGTTCTTC.

The chain couples TRBV29-1 to TRBJ2-7, with 7 bases identical to TRBD1. Germline V CDR1 and CDR2: SQVTM, ANQGSEA. The CDR3 is 13 residues long. Losses at the gene ends were 0 bases for V and 3 bases for J; bases not matched to a gene: 2. CDR3 region: CSVEDSGGYEQYF. DNA of the CDR3: TGCAGCGTTGAAGATTCAGGGGGCTACGAGCAGTACTTC.

A single count supports this clone. The CDR3 loop is CASSVGSGGYEQYF. For the CDR3, the DNA is TGTGCCAGCAGCGTAGGTAGCGGGGGGTACGAGCAGTACTTC. The chain carries TRBV9 and TRBJ2-7; 10 bases are shared with TRBD2. V lost 0 bases to trimming and J lost 4 bases; unmatched junction nucleotides: 1. CDR1 is SGDLS and CDR2 is YYNGEE in the germline V gene. The length of the CDR3 is 14 residues.

J is TRBJ2-5 and V is TRBV27, with 7 positions matching TRBD1. Judging by the DNA end, TRBJ2-7 fits better; the J call may be wrong. Germline assignment: CDR1 MNHEY and CDR2 SMNVEV (reference sequence). The CDR3 spans 13 residues. The CDR3 loop is CASSPQGTYEQYF. CDR3 nucleotides: TGTGCCAGCAGCCCACAGGGGACCTACGAGCAGTACTTC.

As concerns this clone: Germline and junction disagree at one end, which may indicate a read error. The chain uses TRBV7-7 and TRBJ2-1, with D maybe TRBD2 (5 bases). The germline V gene has CDR1 SSHAT and CDR2 FNYEAQ (reference sequence). This CDR3 is built from 16 residues. The CDR3 protein is CASSLEVALRVDEQFF. The CDR3 region has the DNA TGTGCTAGCAGCTTAGAGGTAGCGCTGAGGGTCGATGAGCAGTTCTTC.

The chain employs TRBV27 and TRBJ2-3; possibly TRBD1 for D (5 bases). The V gene lost 2 bases and the J gene lost 4 bases, with 13 bases spanning the gap. The CDR3 runs to 15 residues. Germline V gives CDR1 MNHEY, CDR2 SMNVEV (reference sequence). The CDR3 nucleotides read TGTGCCAGCAGTTTAAGCCCAGGGCGAGCAGATACGCAGTATTTT. This gives the protein CASSLSPGRADTQYF.

The chain combines TRBV7-9 with TRBJ2-7; 8 positions match TRBD1. Per the germline V gene, CDR1 is SEHNR and CDR2 is FQNEAQ (reference sequence). The CDR3 runs 15 residues. V shed 4 bases and J 3 bases; nucleotides not matched to a gene: 8. CDR3 sequence (DNA): TGTGCCAGCAGCTCCCCGCAGGACAGGGTCTACGAGCAGTACTTC. This translates into CASSSPQDRVYEQYF.

The J gene is TRBJ2-5, the V gene TRBV27; TRBD2 matches 7 bases. J gave up 4 bases and V 6 bases, and 14 bases lay outside the gene matches. The CDR3 extends over 16 amino acids. From germline, CDR1 is MNHEY and CDR2 SMNVEV (reference sequence). For the CDR3, the DNA is TGTGCCAGCAGCCCCCAAGAAGTGAGGGAGGGAGAGACCCAGTACTTC. The encoded protein is CASSPQEVREGETQYF.